The 26 T cell receptor beta chains in this list originate from one sample, sequenced in a study of T cell repertoires in cytomegalovirus infection (dated by TCRdb to 2018 to 2020). For sequencing, an Illumina HiSeq 1500 was employed. Clones were called with MiXCR by TCRdb after fastp trimmed the public reads at Q25, and only in-frame beta chains were retained. Rows are unified per CDR3 protein, each entry keeping the most common DNA and genes. The sample profile shows 400,000 or so distinct CDR3 sequences; around a sixth of them were found once. The top ten clones comprise around 8.6% of the sample. The sample consisted of PBMCs. The receptors were gathered from a human donor in good health (CMV status not recorded). Some clones in this sample may be carry-over from other donors' samples.

This CDR3 is CASSQGLGQGTSNEKLFF. Written as DNA, the CDR3 is TGTGCCAGCAGCCAAGGATTGGGGCAGGGCACTTCTAATGAAAAACTGTTTTTT. The V gene is TRBV14, the J gene TRBJ1-4; TRBD1 might be the D (5 bases). This CDR3 spans 18 amino acids. Trimming took 1 base from V and 3 from J, leaving 18 bases between them. Germline lookup yields CDR1 SGHDN and CDR2 FVKESK.

This clonotype was seen only a few times. The gene calls are TRBV11-3 and TRBJ2-1, with 12 bases aligning to TRBD1. The CDR3 spans 15 residues. In germline, CDR1 is SGHNT, CDR2 YENEEA. V gave up 0 bases and J gave up 9 bases; unmatched junction bases: 3. CDR3 sequence: CASSLEGQGAFEQFF. CDR3 DNA: TGTGCCAGCAGCTTAGAGGGACAGGGGGCGTTTGAGCAGTTCTTC.

This clonotype was seen a handful of times. The chain links TRBV5-5 to TRBJ2-1, with 7 positions matching TRBD1. CDR1 is SGHKS, CDR2 YYEKEE, per germline (reference sequence). Germline trimming cut 5 bases from V and 1 base from J; bases unmatched to any gene: 12. This CDR3 spans 17 amino acids. CDR3 DNA: TGTGCCAGCAGTCGGGACAGACCATTAGGTTCCTACAATGAGCAGTTCTTC. Encoded protein: CASSRDRPLGSYNEQFF.

The chain uses TRBV24-1 and TRBJ2-3; TRBD1 aligns across 7 bases. This CDR3 has 12 residues. J was trimmed by 14 bases and V by 4 bases; bases with no gene match: 8. CDR1 is KGHDR and CDR2 is SFDVKD in the germline V gene. CDR3 protein: CATSENRDRMYF. For the CDR3, the DNA is TGTGCCACCAGTGAGAACCGGGACAGAATGTATTTT.

This clonotype has only a few counts. V is TRBV10-3 and J is TRBJ2-3; 13 bases fit TRBD2. The junction had 2 bases not matched to a gene; V was cut back by 6 bases and J by 5 bases. The CDR3 runs to 14 residues. The V gene's germline CDR1 is ENHRY and CDR2 SYGVKD. The CDR3 region is CAISGLAGVDTQYF. The CDR3 nucleotides are TGTGCCATCAGCGGACTAGCGGGGGTAGATACGCAGTATTTT.

This clonotype was seen a few times. V usage is TRBV20-1 and J usage is TRBJ2-7, with D perhaps matching TRBD1 (5 bases). Germline CDR1 is DFQATT and CDR2 is SNEGSKA (reference sequence). The CDR3 consists of 14 residues. Deletions cut 6 bases from V and 2 bases from J, with 17 bases between. CDR3 coding DNA: TGCAGTGCCCCTCAGGCAGGGATCCCCTACGAGCAGTACTTC. Translation: CSAPQAGIPYEQYF.

This clonotype was seen more than once but under ten times. The chain's CDR3 is CATTELGMETEAFF. The CDR3 region has the DNA TGTGCCACCACCGAGTTGGGGATGGAAACTGAAGCTTTCTTT. The chain is built from TRBV10-3 and TRBJ1-1; D is unclear. Germline assignment: CDR1 ENHRY and CDR2 SYGVKD. The CDR3 runs 14 residues. V lost 10 bases and J lost 5, with 20 bases in between.

The rearrangement joins TRBV9 to TRBJ2-1; TRBD2 matches 8 bases. There are 15 residues in the CDR3. V shed 1 base, J shed 8 bases, and the junction held 8 bases outside the gene matches. CDR1 and CDR2 (germline): SGDLS, YYNGEE. In DNA, the CDR3 is TGTGCCAGCAGCGTACGGGAGGGCGTGGACGATGAGCAGTTCTTC. Translation: CASSVREGVDDEQFF. Complete variable domain (other parts from reference TRBV9 and TRBJ2-1): DSGVTQTPKHLITATGQRVTLRCSPRSGDLSVYWYQQSLDQGLQFLIQYYNGEERAKGNILERFSAQQFPDLHSELNLSSLELGDSALYFCASSVREGVDDEQFFGPGTRLTVL.

The chain carries TRBV7-9 and TRBJ2-7; D is undetermined. Germline assignment: CDR1 SEHNR and CDR2 FQNEAQ (reference sequence). V lost 1 base and J 4 bases, leaving 17 bases between the germline ends. The CDR3 runs to 16 residues. CDR3 coding DNA: TGTGCCAGCAGCTTAGTTACAGTAGGACCCGGGTACGAGCAGTACTTC. Protein sequence: CASSLVTVGPGYEQYF. Looking up the rest from reference TRBV7-9 and TRBJ2-7 gives the full variable domain: DTGVSQNPRHKITKRGQNVTFRCDPISEHNRLYWYRQTLGQGPEFLTYFQNEAQLEKSRLLSDRFSAERPKGSFSTLEIQRTEQGDSAMYLCASSLVTVGPGYEQYFGPGTRLTVT.

The rearrangement uses TRBV2 and TRBJ2-5; TRBD1 agrees at 8 bases. This CDR3 region has 14 residues. CDR1 is SNHLY and CDR2 is FYNNEI in the germline V gene. The V gene end was trimmed by 4 bases and the J gene end by 5 bases; junction bases not matched to a gene: 6. The CDR3 loop reads CASSVDRADETQYF. The CDR3 DNA follows: TGTGCCAGCAGTGTGGACAGGGCCGACGAGACCCAGTACTTC.

V usage is TRBV3-1 and J usage is TRBJ2-6; 7 bases align to TRBD1. There are 16 residues in the CDR3. V gave up 1 base and J gave up 5 bases; unmatched junction bases: 5. The germline CDR1 and CDR2 sequences are LGHDT and YNNKEL (reference sequence). CDR3 nucleotide sequence: TGTGCCAGCAGCCAAGGCGCAGGGGGTTGGGCCAACGTCCTGACTTTC. This gives the protein CASSQGAGGWANVLTF.

The table lists this clonotype with many counts. The V call is TRBV7-8, the J call TRBJ1-1, with D unresolved. This CDR3 is built from 14 residues. Germline V gives CDR1 SGHVS, CDR2 FQNEAQ. The germline V and J ends were trimmed by 5 bases and 5 bases, with 15 bases remaining between them. CDR3 nucleotides: TGTGCCAGCAGCGCCCGGAGGTCGGGGACTGAAGCTTTCTTT. This translates into CASSARRSGTEAFF.

Ten or more counts support this clonotype. The CDR3 nucleotides are TGCAGTGCTAGAGACGGTAGGGACAGGGGCGCTGAAGCTTTCTTT. Amino acid sequence: CSARDGRDRGAEAFF. The J gene is TRBJ1-1, the V gene TRBV20-1; 10 nucleotides align to TRBD1. The length of the CDR3 is 15 residues. V shed 0 bases and J 6 bases; nucleotides not matched to a gene: 7. CDR1 is DFQATT and CDR2 is SNEGSKA in the germline V gene (reference sequence).

CDR3 sequence reads: CATSDFLASGTIGETQYF. CDR3 nucleotide sequence: TGTGCCACCAGTGACTTCCTAGCGAGTGGGACCATCGGGGAGACCCAGTACTTC. The V call is TRBV24-1, the J call TRBJ2-5, with D possibly being TRBD2 (6 bases). The V gene's germline CDR1 is KGHDR and CDR2 SFDVKD. Trimming cost V 4 bases and J 5 bases, with 25 bases left between them. CDR3 length: 18 amino acids.

DNA for the CDR3: TGTGCCAGTGAACGGGGGCCTGGAAACACCATATATTTT. Residues: CASERGPGNTIYF. The gene calls are TRBV19 and TRBJ1-3, with D possibly TRBD1 on 6 matching bases. V shed 8 bases and J shed 2 bases, with 10 bases lying between them. This CDR3 contains 13 residues. Germline values: CDR1 LNHDA, CDR2 SQIVND (reference sequence).

The sample holds many counts of this clonotype. The rearrangement links TRBV5-5 to TRBJ2-1; D not certain. Looked up from germline, CDR1 is SGHKS and CDR2 is YYEKEE (reference sequence). The CDR3 spans 15 residues. V was shortened by 4 bases and J by 0 bases, with 11 bases between the two germline ends. CDR3 sequence reads: CASSQYPSSYNEQFF. In DNA form, the CDR3 reads TGTGCCAGCAGCCAGTACCCCAGCTCCTACAATGAGCAGTTCTTC.

The CDR3 here is CASSPPDRSEKLFF. DNA for the CDR3: TGTGCCAGCAGCCCCCCGGACAGGTCCGAAAAACTGTTTTTT. The chain links TRBV28 to TRBJ1-4, with 7 nucleotides matching TRBD1. V gave up 6 bases and J gave up 8 bases; unmatched junction bases: 9. Germline values: CDR1 MDHEN, CDR2 SYDVKM. The CDR3 extends over 14 amino acids.

This clonotype was found a few times. The chain has TRBV20-1 and TRBJ2-3, with a tentative D call TRBD1 (5 bases). Deletions cut 4 bases from V and 7 bases from J, with 12 bases between. Per the germline V gene, CDR1 is DFQATT and CDR2 is SNEGSKA (reference sequence). The CDR3 is made up of 12 amino acids. CDR3: CSAKAGKNTQYF. The DNA for the CDR3 is TGCAGTGCTAAGGCAGGGAAGAATACGCAGTATTTT.

This chain joins TRBV28 and TRBJ1-5; D is uncertain. CDR3 size: 14 residues. Trimming shortened V by 7 bases and J by 0 bases, and 10 bases separated the two germline ends. From germline, CDR1 is MDHEN and CDR2 SYDVKM. CDR3 residues: CASIPANSNQPQHF. CDR3 sequence (DNA): TGTGCCAGCATCCCGGCGAATAGCAATCAGCCCCAGCATTTT.

The V call is TRBV2, the J call TRBJ1-4; 7 bases fit TRBD1. V was pared by 6 bases and J by 8 bases, with 9 bases of the junction left unmatched. This CDR3 is 14 amino acids long. The germline V gene has CDR1 SNHLY and CDR2 FYNNEI. The CDR3 nucleotides are TGTGCCAGCAGCCCGGGACAGCTGGCCGAAAAACTGTTTTTT. It encodes CASSPGQLAEKLFF.

This clonotype was observed a few times. This chain connects TRBV11-2 to TRBJ2-3; 10 bases match TRBD1. Per the germline V gene, CDR1 is SGHAT and CDR2 is FQNNGV. The CDR3 contains 15 residues. V was clipped by 0 bases and J by 7 bases; unmatched bases: 4. CDR3 region: CASSLEWTGGNTQYF. Written as DNA, the CDR3 is TGTGCCAGCAGCTTAGAATGGACAGGGGGGAATACGCAGTATTTT.

Concerning this clonotype: This could be a read error, since a much larger clone is one nucleotide away. The chain joins TRBV6-2 or TRBV6-3 to TRBJ2-1; D might be TRBD1 (6 bases). Germline V gene data show CDR1 as MNHEY and CDR2 as SVGEGT. The CDR3 has 15 residues. CDR3 nucleotide sequence: TGTGCCAGCAGTTACGGGACAAGCTCCTACAATGTGCAGTTCTTC. It specifies CASSYGTSSYNVQFF.

The count of this clonotype is one. The chain combines TRBV6-2 or TRBV6-3 with TRBJ1-1, with unresolved D. Trimming removed 4 bases from V and 2 bases from J, with 8 bases in between. This CDR3 is 13 amino acids long. The germline gives CDR1 MNHEY, CDR2 SVGEGT. The CDR3 sequence is CASSSYKNTEAFF. CDR3 in DNA: TGTGCCAGCAGTTCGTACAAAAACACTGAAGCTTTCTTT.

J is TRBJ2-7 and V is TRBV28, with D possibly being TRBD2 (5 bases). Trimming cost V 11 bases and J 3 bases, with 20 bases left between them. The CDR3 sequence is 14 residues long. Germline assignment: CDR1 MDHEN and CDR2 SYDVKM. The CDR3 reads CAPPDWRNNYEQYF. For the CDR3, the DNA is TGTGCCCCACCCGACTGGAGGAACAACTACGAGCAGTACTTC.

This clonotype was recorded a few times. A single base separates this from a much larger clone, so it may be a read error. The V gene is TRBV6-5, the J gene TRBJ2-7, with 7 bases aligning to TRBD1. Trimming removed 4 bases from V and 4 bases from J; junction bases left unmatched: 10. This CDR3 has 15 residues. CDR1 is MNHEY and CDR2 is SVGAGI in the germline V gene. The CDR3 loop reads CASSSQGTSEYEQYF. The DNA of the CDR3 is TGTGCCAGCAGTTCACAGGGGACCTCTGAGTACGAGCAGTACTTC.

This clonotype was found a few times. This chain uses TRBV7-2 with TRBJ1-4; 9 nucleotides agree with TRBD1. The germline gives CDR1 SGHTA, CDR2 FQGNSA. The CDR3 is 15 residues long. J was trimmed by 3 bases and V by 2 bases; bases with no gene match: 1. Written as DNA, the CDR3 is TGTGCCAGCAGCTTACGGACAGGGGCTAATGAAAAACTGTTTTTT. Encoded protein: CASSLRTGANEKLFF.